This T cell receptor beta chain comes out of a study of blood T cell repertoires in COVID-19. Study as a whole: The study drew acute and convalescent COVID-19 samples from the United States, Italy and Spain. Sources were T cells, B-cell-depleted T cells, or PBMCs; the material itself was cDNA or gDNA.

This clone showed up just a few times. Authors' methods: Reference gene primer amplification gave nucleated cell count estimates. Libraries were prepared by immunoSEQ multiplex PCR; TCRdb keeps only in-frame clonotypes and omits some of them. D and trimming come from the DNA, and the V and J calls and clone size come from that table. The sample yields 60,000 to 75,000 clones, approximately 85% seen once. Germline CDR1 SEHNR, CDR2 FQNEAQ (reference sequence). CDR3 length: 13 residues. V lost 5 bases to trimming and J lost 10 bases, with 12 bases between them. The source of this sequence is a human donor in a cohort sampled during active COVID-19. The V gene is TRBV7-9, the J gene TRBJ1-6; weak D call: TRBD1 (5 bases). The specimen was peripheral blood. The CDR3 spells CASSRRESSPLHF. Written as DNA, the CDR3 is TGTGCCAGCAGCCGCAGGGAAAGCTCACCCCTCCACTTT.